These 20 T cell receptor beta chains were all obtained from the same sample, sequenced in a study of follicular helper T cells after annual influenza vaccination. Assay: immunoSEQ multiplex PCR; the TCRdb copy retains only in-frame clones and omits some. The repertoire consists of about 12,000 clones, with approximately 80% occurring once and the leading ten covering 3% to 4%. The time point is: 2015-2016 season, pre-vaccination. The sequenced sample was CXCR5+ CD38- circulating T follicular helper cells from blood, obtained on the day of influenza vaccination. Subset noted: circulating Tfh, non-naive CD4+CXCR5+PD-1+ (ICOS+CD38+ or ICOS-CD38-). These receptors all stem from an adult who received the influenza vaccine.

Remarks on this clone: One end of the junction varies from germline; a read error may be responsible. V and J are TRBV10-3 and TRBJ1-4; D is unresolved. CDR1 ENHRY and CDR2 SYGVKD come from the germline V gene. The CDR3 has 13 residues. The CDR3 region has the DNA TGTGCCACCGCTTCGAACAGAAATGAACAACTGTTTTTT. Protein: CATASNRNEQLFF.

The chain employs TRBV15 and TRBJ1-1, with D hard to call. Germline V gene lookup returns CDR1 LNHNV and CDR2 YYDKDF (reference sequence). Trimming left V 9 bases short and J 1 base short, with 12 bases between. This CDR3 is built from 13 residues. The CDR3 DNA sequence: TGTGCCACTGGAGGACCGAGGAACACTGAAGCTTTCTTT. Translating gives CATGGPRNTEAFF.

This CDR3 reads CASSYSATVEKLFF. The CDR3 DNA reads TGTGCCAGCAGTTACTCGGCGACAGTGGAAAAACTGTTTTTT. The rearrangement links TRBV6-5 to TRBJ1-4; maybe TRBD1 (5 bases). This CDR3 spans 14 amino acids. The V and J ends lost 0 bases and 8 bases respectively, with 10 bases between them. CDR1 is MNHEY and CDR2 is SVGAGI in the germline V gene.

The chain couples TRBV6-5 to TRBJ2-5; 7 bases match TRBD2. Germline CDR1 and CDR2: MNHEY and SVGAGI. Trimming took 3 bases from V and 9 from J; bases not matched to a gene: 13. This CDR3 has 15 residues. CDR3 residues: CASSYSRLSRGAQYF. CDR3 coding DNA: TGTGCCAGCAGTTATTCCAGGTTAAGTCGGGGGGCCCAGTACTTC.

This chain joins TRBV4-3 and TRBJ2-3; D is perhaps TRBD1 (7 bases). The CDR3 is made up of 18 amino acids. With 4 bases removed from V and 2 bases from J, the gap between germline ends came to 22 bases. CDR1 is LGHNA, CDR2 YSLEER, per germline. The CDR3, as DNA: TGCGCCAGCAGCCGGAAACTGGGGCAGGGGGAGGCCACAGATACGCAGTATTTT. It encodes CASSRKLGQGEATDTQYF.

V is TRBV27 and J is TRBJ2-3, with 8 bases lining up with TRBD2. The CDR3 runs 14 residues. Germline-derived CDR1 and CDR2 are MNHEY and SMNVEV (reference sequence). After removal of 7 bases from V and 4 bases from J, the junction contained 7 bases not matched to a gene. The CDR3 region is CASKTGGSSDTQYF. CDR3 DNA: TGTGCCAGCAAAACGGGGGGGTCTTCAGATACGCAGTATTTT.

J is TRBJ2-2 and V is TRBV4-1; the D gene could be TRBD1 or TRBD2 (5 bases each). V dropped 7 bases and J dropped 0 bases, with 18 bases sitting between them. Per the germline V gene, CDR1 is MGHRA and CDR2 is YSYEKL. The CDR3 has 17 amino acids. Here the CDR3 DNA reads TGCGCCAGCAACCCCAATACGGGGCAAGCGAACACCGGGGAGCTGTTTTTT. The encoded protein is CASNPNTGQANTGELFF.

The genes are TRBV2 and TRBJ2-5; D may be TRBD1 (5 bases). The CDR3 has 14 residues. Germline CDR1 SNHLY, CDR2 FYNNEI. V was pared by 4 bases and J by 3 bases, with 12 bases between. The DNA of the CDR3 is TGTGCCAGCAGTGGTCAGGCAGGGAAAGAGACCCAGTACTTC. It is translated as CASSGQAGKETQYF.

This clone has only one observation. The CDR3 protein is CASSQDRGSYTEAFF. The CDR3 DNA reads as TGTGCCAGCAGTCAGGACAGGGGGTCGTACACTGAAGCTTTCTTT. The V and J genes are TRBV2 and TRBJ1-1; 10 bases fit TRBD1. There are 15 residues in the CDR3. V shed 5 bases, J shed 3 bases, and the junction held 6 bases outside the gene matches. Germline assignment: CDR1 SNHLY and CDR2 FYNNEI.

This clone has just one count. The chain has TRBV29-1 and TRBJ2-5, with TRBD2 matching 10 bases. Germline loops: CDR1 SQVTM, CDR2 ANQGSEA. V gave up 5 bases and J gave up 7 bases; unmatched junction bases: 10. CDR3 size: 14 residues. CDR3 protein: CSVRSSGGPPTQYF. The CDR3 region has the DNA TGCAGCGTTCGGTCTAGCGGGGGCCCACCGACCCAGTACTTC. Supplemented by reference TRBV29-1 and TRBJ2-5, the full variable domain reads SAVISQKPSRDICQRGTSLTIQCQVDSQVTMMFWYRQQPGQSLTLIATANQGSEATYESGFVIDKFPISRPNLTFSTLTVSNMSPEDSSIYLCSVRSSGGPPTQYFGPGTRLLVL.

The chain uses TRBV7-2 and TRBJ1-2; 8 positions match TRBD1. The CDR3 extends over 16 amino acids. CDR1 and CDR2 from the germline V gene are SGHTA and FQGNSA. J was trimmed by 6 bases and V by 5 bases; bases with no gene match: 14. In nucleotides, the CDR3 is TGTGCCAGCAGCCCAGCCCCTACAGGGGGGTTTCATGGCTACACCTTC. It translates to CASSPAPTGGFHGYTF.

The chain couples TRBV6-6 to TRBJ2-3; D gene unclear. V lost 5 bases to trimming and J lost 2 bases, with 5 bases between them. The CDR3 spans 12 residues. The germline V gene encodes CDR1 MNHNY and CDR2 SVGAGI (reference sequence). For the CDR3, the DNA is TGTGCCAGCAGTACCCACACAGATACGCAGTATTTT. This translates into CASSTHTDTQYF.

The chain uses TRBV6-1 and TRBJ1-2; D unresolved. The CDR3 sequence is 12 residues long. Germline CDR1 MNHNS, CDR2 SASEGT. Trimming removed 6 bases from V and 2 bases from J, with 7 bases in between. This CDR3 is CASRSTNYGYTF. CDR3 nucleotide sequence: TGTGCCAGCAGGTCGACCAACTATGGCTACACCTTC.

CDR3 sequence reads: CASSQDWGDTQYF. In DNA, the CDR3 is TGTGCCAGCAGCCAAGATTGGGGAGATACGCAGTATTTT. This chain uses TRBV4-2 with TRBJ2-3; D is unclear. The CDR3 is 13 residues long. Between the trimmed V and J ends, which lost 0 bases and 5 bases, there was a span of 6 bases. From germline, CDR1 is LGHNA and CDR2 YNFKEQ.

The CDR3 DNA is TGTGCCAGCAGTGAACTTACTCGACTTGAAGCTTTCTTT. Translated: CASSELTRLEAFF. The chain is built from TRBV6-1 and TRBJ1-1; the D is unclear. This CDR3 region has 13 residues. Trimming shortened V by 2 bases and J by 7 bases, and 11 bases separated the two germline ends. Germline CDR1 is MNHNS and CDR2 is SASEGT.

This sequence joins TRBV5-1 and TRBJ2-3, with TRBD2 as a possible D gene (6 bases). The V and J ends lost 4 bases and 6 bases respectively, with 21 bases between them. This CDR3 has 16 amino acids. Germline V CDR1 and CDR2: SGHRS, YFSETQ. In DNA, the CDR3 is TGCGCCAGCAGCGCTACAAAATCTAGCGCCTCTGATACGCAGTATTTT. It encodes CASSATKSSASDTQYF.

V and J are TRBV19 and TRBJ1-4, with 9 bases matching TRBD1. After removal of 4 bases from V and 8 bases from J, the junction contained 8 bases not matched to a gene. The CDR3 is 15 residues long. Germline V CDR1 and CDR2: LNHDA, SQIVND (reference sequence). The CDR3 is CASSKTGTGSEKLFF. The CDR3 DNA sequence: TGTGCCAGTAGTAAAACAGGGACAGGGAGCGAAAAACTGTTTTTT.

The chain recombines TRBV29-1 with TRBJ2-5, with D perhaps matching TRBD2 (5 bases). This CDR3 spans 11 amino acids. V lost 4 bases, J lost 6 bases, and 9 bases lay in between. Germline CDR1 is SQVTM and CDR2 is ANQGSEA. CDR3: CSVAEAQTQYF. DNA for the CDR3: TGCAGCGTTGCGGAGGCTCAGACCCAGTACTTC.

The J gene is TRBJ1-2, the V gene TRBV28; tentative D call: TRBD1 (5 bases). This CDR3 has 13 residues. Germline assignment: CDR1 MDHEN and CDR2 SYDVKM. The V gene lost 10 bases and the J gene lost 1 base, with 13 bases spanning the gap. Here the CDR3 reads CAIATAINYGYTF. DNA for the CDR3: TGTGCCATCGCGACAGCCATTAACTATGGCTACACCTTC.

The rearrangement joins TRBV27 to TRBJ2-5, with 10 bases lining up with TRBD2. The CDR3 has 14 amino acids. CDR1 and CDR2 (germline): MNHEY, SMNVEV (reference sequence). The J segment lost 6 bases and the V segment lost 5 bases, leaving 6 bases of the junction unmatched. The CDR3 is CASSSGGAIKTQYF. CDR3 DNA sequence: TGTGCCAGCAGTAGCGGGGGGGCTATAAAGACCCAGTACTTC.